These T cell receptor beta chains were read from a single sample in a study of cytomegalovirus exposure and HLA in healthy donors. The data were produced by immunoSEQ multiplex PCR, yet TCRdb's version contains in-frame clones alone and is incomplete. The table includes some 310,000 clones, 88% detected once. The sample taken for sequencing was PBMCs. The receptors stem from a man aged 25 to 45 in good health and CMV-seronegative. Both conserved end residues are part of each CDR3. D genes are given only for firm matches. A clone size is listed for some rows: how often the clone was seen (once, few, many), or a class if it is expanded.

j_call | v_call | d_call | clone_size | cdr3_nt | cdr3_aa
TRBJ1-4 | TRBV5-6 | TRBD1 | - | TGTGCCAGCAGCGGATGGAGGACAGGGACTGAAAAACTGTTTTTT | CASSGWRTGTEKLFF
TRBJ1-6 | TRBV11-3 | - | - | TGTGCCAGCAGCTTAGGGGGGGACTCCTCCTGGCGAGATTCACCCCTCCACTTT | CASSLGGDSSWRDSPLHF
TRBJ1-2 | TRBV6-1 | TRBD1 | - | TGTGCCAGCAGTGAATCTCGGGACAGGGGGCCTAATCACCAAGGCTACACCTTC | CASSESRDRGPNHQGYTF
TRBJ2-7 | TRBV6-5 | TRBD1 | few | TGTGCCAGCAGTCCTCGACAGGGCTCCTACGAGCAGTACTTC | CASSPRQGSYEQYF
TRBJ2-4 | TRBV15 | - | - | TGTGCCACCAGCAGAGTGTCAGGAGGGTCCAAAAACATTCAGTACTTC | CATSRVSGGSKNIQYF
TRBJ1-6 | TRBV7-2 | - | - | TGTGCCAGCAGTCAAGGTGACAGAAATTCACCCCTCCACTTT | CASSQGDRNSPLHF
TRBJ1-2 | TRBV7-2 | TRBD1 | once | TGTGCCAGCAGCCCCTCGTCGACAGGGGGCTATGGCTACACCTTC | CASSPSSTGGYGYTF
TRBJ1-5 | TRBV18 | TRBD1 | - | TGTGCCAGCTCACCAGGGGACAGGGCCTTGGGAGAGCCCCAGCATTTT | CASSPGDRALGEPQHF
TRBJ2-4 | TRBV13 | TRBD2 | few | TGTGCCAGCAGTCGAACTAGCGGGTCAAAAAACATTCAGTACTTC | CASSRTSGSKNIQYF
TRBJ1-4 | TRBV15 | TRBD1 | - | TGTGCCACCAGCAGACAGGGGGAAGAAAAACTGTTTTTT | CATSRQGEEKLFF
TRBJ1-2 | TRBV6-1 | - | once | TGTGCCAGCAGTGAGAGTGGGCGATATGGCTACACCTTC | CASSESGRYGYTF
TRBJ2-7 | TRBV10-1 | - | - | TGCGCCAGCAGTGAAGGGGGGGCTGTCAACGAGCAGTACTTC | CASSEGGAVNEQYF
TRBJ2-2 | TRBV5-4 | TRBD1 | - | TGTGCCAGCAGCTTCTCTACAGGGGCCGGGGAGCTGTTTTTT | CASSFSTGAGELFF
TRBJ2-5 | TRBV7-2 | TRBD2 | - | TGTGCCAGCAGCCCCGGGGGGGCGGGGGATCAAGAGACCCAGTACTTC | CASSPGGAGDQETQYF
TRBJ1-1 | TRBV18 | TRBD1 | - | TGTGCCAGCTCAGCCGGACAGGGTGGGAACACTGAAGCTTTCTTT | CASSAGQGGNTEAFF
TRBJ2-5 | TRBV18 | - | - | TGTGCCAGCTCACCAATTATTGAGACCCAGTACTTC | CASSPIIETQYF
TRBJ2-1 | TRBV27 | - | once | TGTGCCAGCAGTTTAACCACGGACATTTTAAATGAGCAGTTCTTC | CASSLTTDILNEQFF
TRBJ1-4 | TRBV5-1 | - | - | TGCGCCAGCACAGGGGACGGAACTAATGAAAAACTGTTTTTT | CASTGDGTNEKLFF